The 10 T cell receptor beta chains below all came from one sample that was sequenced in a study of shared clonotypes between healthy human individuals. Repertoires were generated with immunoSEQ multiplex PCR, while TCRdb's copy carries only in-frame clones and drops some. This table holds 950,000 to 1,100,000 clones, about 75% found once. Sequencing was performed on memory CD4+ T cells sorted from blood. The subset is: CD45RA-negative fraction. The receptors derive from a man aged 18-30 years in good health.

V gene TRBV4-3 combines with J gene TRBJ2-7; tentative D call: TRBD2 (6 bases). The CDR3 has 13 amino acids. Germline lookup yields CDR1 LGHNA and CDR2 YSLEER. V was trimmed by 2 bases and J by 6 bases, leaving 11 bases between them. The CDR3 DNA is TGCGCCAGCAGCCAACCCCTAGCGCGCGAGCAGTACTTC. Translation: CASSQPLAREQYF.

The genes are TRBV28 and TRBJ1-2; tentatively, D is TRBD1 (6 bases). This CDR3 has 16 amino acids. Germline V gives CDR1 MDHEN, CDR2 SYDVKM. Trimming took 5 bases from V and 4 from J, leaving 20 bases between them. The CDR3: CASSGRGGGAGYGYTF. The CDR3 DNA follows: TGTGCCAGCAGTGGCCGAGGCGGGGGGGCCGGCTATGGCTACACCTTC.

The chain carries TRBV19 and TRBJ1-2, with D unresolved. The V end was cut by 0 bases, the J end by 3 bases, with 14 bases between. Germline V gene sequence: CDR1 LNHDA, CDR2 SQIVND (reference sequence). The CDR3 length is 16 residues. The CDR3: CASSIDRGVSHYGYTF. The CDR3 DNA is TGTGCCAGTAGTATAGATCGTGGGGTTTCTCACTATGGCTACACCTTC.

V and J are TRBV19 and TRBJ1-3; the match to TRBD1 covers 9 bases. CDR1 is LNHDA, CDR2 SQIVND, per germline (reference sequence). This CDR3 has 13 amino acids. Trimming removed 6 bases from V and 11 bases from J; junction bases left unmatched: 8. The CDR3 sequence: CASRDRGSVPIYF. CDR3 bases: TGTGCCAGTAGGGACAGGGGAAGCGTCCCCATATATTTT.

This clone was seen once. The V and J genes are TRBV2 and TRBJ2-1; no clear D gene. This CDR3 region has 10 residues. The germline V gene encodes CDR1 SNHLY and CDR2 FYNNEI. V was clipped by 8 bases and J by 10 bases, with 9 bases between them. CDR3 nucleotides: TGTGCCAGCGAAATAGGGGAGCAGTTCTTC. It is translated as CASEIGEQFF.

The rearrangement links TRBV11-2 to TRBJ2-2; 9 bases are a match to TRBD1. The V gene end was trimmed by 5 bases and the J gene end by 4 bases; junction bases not matched to a gene: 5. Germline V lookup: CDR1 SGHAT, CDR2 FQNNGV. The CDR3 runs to 15 residues. The CDR3 DNA follows: TGTGCCAGCAGCGCCCGGGACAGGGCCACCGGGGAGCTGTTTTTT. It specifies CASSARDRATGELFF.

The gene calls are TRBV6-6 and TRBJ2-6, with a weak D call TRBD1 (6 bases). V lost 4 bases and J lost 0, with 10 bases in between. The CDR3 is made up of 16 amino acids. The germline gives CDR1 MNHNY, CDR2 SVGAGI (reference sequence). The CDR3 loop is CASSSGVSSGANVLTF. The DNA for the CDR3 is TGTGCCAGCAGTTCAGGGGTGAGCTCTGGGGCCAACGTCCTGACTTTC.

The chain carries TRBV5-5 and TRBJ2-7; 8 bases align to TRBD2. Germline CDR1 SGHKS, CDR2 YYEKEE (reference sequence). The V and J ends lost 5 bases and 0 bases, in that order; junction bases with no gene match: 7. This CDR3 is built from 15 residues. In DNA, the CDR3 is TGTGCCAGCAGGGCCGGTACTAGCGGCTCCTACGAGCAGTACTTC. Protein: CASRAGTSGSYEQYF.

This clone has a single count. CDR3: CASSPRTGENTIYF. The CDR3 coding sequence is TGTGCCAGCAGCCCCAGGACAGGGGAAAACACCATATATTTT. The chain combines TRBV7-9 with TRBJ1-3, with 9 bases lining up with TRBD1. The CDR3 length is 14 residues. Trimming at V came to 5 bases and at J to 6 bases, leaving 5 bases not matched to a gene. Germline V gene lookup returns CDR1 SEHNR and CDR2 FQNEAQ (reference sequence).

This clone was recorded a few times. V and J are TRBV9 and TRBJ1-5; the D is unclear. The CDR3 has 14 residues. The V gene's germline CDR1 is SGDLS and CDR2 YYNGEE. V was shortened by 0 bases and J by 6 bases, with 10 bases between the two germline ends. The CDR3 loop reads CASSVGPEGQPQHF. The CDR3 DNA is TGTGCCAGCAGCGTAGGGCCAGAGGGTCAGCCCCAGCATTTT.